The T cell receptor beta chain under discussion was sequenced for a study of T cell repertoires in cytomegalovirus infection. Study summary: A matching HLA type, together with CMV infection, was signaled by public TCR beta signatures.

The V end lost 0 bases, the J end lost 14 bases, and 29 bases lay between the germline ends. This CDR3 comprises 19 residues. Germline V CDR1 and CDR2: SGHNT, YENEEA. TCRdb independently ran MiXCR on the reads; one entry per CDR3 protein. The table lists 300,000 or so distinct CDR3 sequences, roughly 24% of them singletons. In its sample, this clonotype was seen a few times. Sequencing was carried out using PBMCs. The chain is built from TRBV11-3 and TRBJ1-6; possibly TRBD1 for D (6 bases). The sequence was collected from a human donor in good health (CMV status not recorded). Some clones in this sample may be carry-over from other donors' samples. CDR3 protein: CASSLEVEDSRCGGRTLHF. The CDR3 DNA follows: TGTGCCAGCAGCTTAGAAGTAGAGGACAGTCGTTGTGGTGGGAGAACCCTCCACTTT.